The T cell receptor (beta chain) described here comes from a study of blood T cells in healthy people across ages. V was trimmed by 5 bases and J by 3 bases, leaving 8 bases between them. This CDR3 is built from 12 residues. Germline V CDR1 and CDR2: SGHTA, FQGNSA. The authors ran a second PCR of roughly 6 to 12 cycles using a sample-barcoded 5' primer and a J-beta primer mix. Every cDNA molecule bore a tag from a template-switch adaptor containing 12 random nucleotides. TCRdb passed the 5' RACE reads through MiXCR, listing each CDR3 protein once. Counted here are approximately 800,000 distinct CDR3 sequences, 45% to 70% occurring once; the ten biggest clones make up roughly 25%. Healthy Russian Caucasian donors spanned ages about 6 to 90 years.

The source of this sequence is a man between 40 and 49 years old in good health. The sequenced sample was blood. This sequence joins TRBV7-2 and TRBJ2-7; D not certain. Here the CDR3 reads CASSPSDYEQYF. CDR3 nucleotide sequence: TGTGCCAGCAGCCCGTCCGACTACGAGCAGTACTTC.